One sample yielded the 24 T cell receptor beta chains listed below, sequenced in a study of T cell responses to AZD1222 COVID-19 vaccine. Only in-frame clones appear in the TCRdb table, and some are missing; sequencing was by immunoSEQ multiplex PCR. There are over 100,000 clones in the sample; 70% to 90% occur only once, and approximately 8% lies in the top ten. The starting material was peripheral blood, obtained 28 days after the second dose of the MenACWY control vaccine. The receptors were sampled from an adult who received the MenACWY meningococcal vaccine as a control.

The chain couples TRBV6-6 to TRBJ1-5, with D possibly matching TRBD1 (5 bases). The CDR3 spans 15 residues. The germline V gene has CDR1 MNHNY and CDR2 SVGAGI (reference sequence). Between the trimmed V and J ends, which lost 8 bases and 4 bases, there was a span of 18 bases. CDR3 sequence reads: CASRLGQGGNQPQHF. DNA for the CDR3: TGTGCCAGCCGCCTGGGGCAGGGCGGGAATCAGCCCCAGCATTTT.

The chain couples TRBV24-1 to TRBJ2-5; 10 bases are shared with TRBD2. Per the germline V gene, CDR1 is KGHDR and CDR2 is SFDVKD. The CDR3 length is 14 residues. The trim removed 2 bases at V and 5 bases at J, leaving 1 base unmatched. This chain's CDR3 is CATSDWGLAETQYF. In nucleotides, the CDR3 is TGTGCCACCAGTGATTGGGGACTAGCGGAGACCCAGTACTTC.

The V gene is TRBV11-3, the J gene TRBJ2-5, with D possibly TRBD2 on 6 matching bases. V lost 1 base, J lost 5 bases, and 14 bases lay in between. In germline, CDR1 is SGHNT, CDR2 YENEEA. This CDR3 contains 15 residues. The CDR3 reads CASSLAGGEVETQYF. The CDR3 DNA reads TGTGCCAGCAGCTTAGCAGGCGGGGAGGTGGAGACCCAGTACTTC.

The chain has TRBV4-2 and TRBJ1-4, with D uncertain. The V and J ends lost 3 bases and 2 bases respectively, with 10 bases between them. Germline values: CDR1 LGHNA, CDR2 YNFKEQ. The CDR3 length is 15 residues. The CDR3 DNA reads as TGTGCCAGCAGCCAGTTCGTAGGGACTAATGAAAAACTGTTTTTT. It translates to CASSQFVGTNEKLFF.

The V gene is TRBV11-3, the J gene TRBJ2-1; TRBD2 matches 7 bases. The CDR3 has 16 residues. Germline CDR1 and CDR2: SGHNT and YENEEA. V gave up 5 bases and J gave up 5 bases; unmatched junction bases: 12. The CDR3 DNA reads TGTGCCAGCAGCGCTCGGGGTCTAGCGGCCAACAATGAGCAGTTCTTC. It codes for CASSARGLAANNEQFF.

The V and J genes are TRBV11-2 and TRBJ2-3; 10 bases map to TRBD2. The CDR3 extends over 16 amino acids. Looked up from germline, CDR1 is SGHAT and CDR2 is FQNNGV. The trim removed 2 bases at V and 3 bases at J, leaving 5 bases unmatched. The CDR3 DNA follows: TGTGCCAGCAGCTTACTAGCGGGGGCCCTGACAGATACGCAGTATTTT. Its translation is CASSLLAGALTDTQYF.

The chain combines TRBV5-6 with TRBJ1-5, with D maybe TRBD1 (6 bases). From germline, CDR1 is SGHDT and CDR2 YYEEEE. This CDR3 is built from 14 residues. Trimming removed 5 bases at V and 1 base at J, with 10 bases between. CDR3 sequence: CASSRTESNQPQHF. CDR3 coding DNA: TGTGCCAGCAGTCGGACAGAGAGCAATCAGCCCCAGCATTTT. The whole variable domain, filled in from reference TRBV5-6 and TRBJ1-5, reads DAGVTQSPTHLIKTRGQQVTLRCSPKSGHDTVSWYQQALGQGPQFIFQYYEEEERQRGNFPDRFSGHQFPNYSSELNVNALLLGDSALYLCASSRTESNQPQHFGDGTRLSIL.

This clone was observed a few times. The V gene is TRBV5-1, the J gene TRBJ1-1; D perhaps matches TRBD1 (5 bases). This CDR3 has 15 amino acids. CDR1 is SGHRS, CDR2 YFSETQ, per germline. V was trimmed by 1 base and J by 8 bases, leaving 18 bases between them. The CDR3 region is CASSLTSSGHEEAFF. In DNA form, the CDR3 reads TGCGCCAGCAGCTTGACTTCCTCTGGACATGAAGAAGCTTTCTTT. Full variable domain (rest looked up from reference TRBV5-1 and TRBJ1-1): KAGVTQTPRYLIKTRGQQVTLSCSPISGHRSVSWYQQTPGQGLQFLFEYFSETQRNKGNFPGRFSGRQFSNSRSEMNVSTLELGDSALYLCASSLTSSGHEEAFFGQGTRLTVV.

The chain combines TRBV7-9 with TRBJ2-7; the D is unclear. This CDR3 region has 11 residues. V shed 5 bases and J shed 2 bases, with 4 bases lying between them. Per germline, CDR1 SEHNR and CDR2 FQNEAQ (reference sequence). The CDR3 protein is CASSQAYEQYF. Written as DNA, the CDR3 is TGTGCCAGCAGCCAAGCCTACGAGCAGTACTTC.

The chain has TRBV10-1 and TRBJ1-2; TRBD1 agrees at 7 bases. The CDR3 has 16 amino acids. V trimming: 3 bases; J trimming: 5 bases; junction bases outside the gene matches: 12. Germline CDR1 WNHNN, CDR2 SYGVQD (reference sequence). CDR3 nucleotides: TGCGCCAGCAGTGAACTGTGGCAGGGGGTCTGTTATGGCTACACCTTC. It yields the protein CASSELWQGVCYGYTF.

CDR3 sequence reads: CATSDSGQGGSYNEQFF. The CDR3 DNA sequence: TGTGCCACCAGTGACTCAGGACAGGGCGGCTCCTACAATGAGCAGTTCTTC. The chain couples TRBV24-1 to TRBJ2-1; 8 nucleotides line up with TRBD1. The V gene end was trimmed by 4 bases and the J gene end by 0 bases; junction bases not matched to a gene: 7. Germline CDR1 reads KGHDR; CDR2 reads SFDVKD. This CDR3 spans 17 amino acids.

This sequence joins TRBV15 and TRBJ2-3, with D possibly being TRBD2 (6 bases). The V end was cut by 5 bases, the J end by 5 bases, with 23 bases between. Germline lookup yields CDR1 LNHNV and CDR2 YYDKDF (reference sequence). The CDR3 spans 17 residues. CDR3 sequence: CATSPTRAMTRGDTQYF. The CDR3 DNA follows: TGTGCCACCAGCCCGACTCGGGCCATGACTAGAGGAGATACGCAGTATTTT.

This sequence joins TRBV2 and TRBJ2-1, with D unclear. The ends were cut back, 2 bases at V and 8 bases at J, with 13 bases in the middle. The CDR3 contains 14 residues. Germline CDR1 SNHLY, CDR2 FYNNEI. The CDR3 loop reads CASSELGWSDEQFF. The CDR3, as DNA: TGTGCCAGCAGTGAACTGGGATGGAGCGATGAGCAGTTCTTC.

The chain recombines TRBV12-3 or TRBV12-4 with TRBJ1-2; TRBD1 agrees at 7 bases. V was clipped by 2 bases and J by 4 bases; unmatched bases: 1. The length of the CDR3 is 13 residues. The CDR3 region has the DNA TGTGCCAGCAGTTTACAGGGGGGCTATGGCTACACCTTC. It codes for CASSLQGGYGYTF.

This sequence joins TRBV23-1 and TRBJ2-5, with D perhaps matching TRBD1 or TRBD2 (5 bases each). TRBV23-1 is assigned to the ORF class and has an uncertain function. V lost 6 bases and J lost 4, with 33 bases in between. This CDR3 has 20 amino acids. CDR3 in amino acids: CASSLRATSRGPSGRETQYF. As DNA, the CDR3 is TGCGCCAGCAGCCTTAGGGCGACTTCAAGGGGACCCTCTGGGCGAGAGACCCAGTACTTC.

V and J are TRBV5-1 and TRBJ2-5, with 7 bases fitting TRBD1. V gave up 4 bases and J gave up 2 bases; unmatched junction bases: 2. The CDR3 sequence is 13 residues long. The germline V gene has CDR1 SGHRS and CDR2 YFSETQ. The CDR3, as DNA: TGCGCCAGCAGCCAGGGACAGCAAGAGACCCAGTACTTC. Amino acid sequence: CASSQGQQETQYF.

The chain combines TRBV6-5 with TRBJ2-7; TRBD2 matches at 8 bases. V shed 5 bases, J shed 2 bases, and the junction held 8 bases outside the gene matches. CDR3 length equals 15 residues. Germline V gene data show CDR1 as MNHEY and CDR2 as SVGAGI. In nucleotides, the CDR3 is TGTGCCAGCAGTCCCCTCGGTAGCGGGACCTACGAGCAGTACTTC. The encoded protein is CASSPLGSGTYEQYF.

The chain links TRBV30 to TRBJ1-2; TRBD1 matches 11 bases. The V segment lost 2 bases and the J segment 1 base; nucleotides outside the gene matches: 3. The CDR3 has 15 residues. CDR1 is GTSNPN and CDR2 is SVGIG in the germline V gene (reference sequence). CDR3 residues: CAWSRGTGGNYGYTF. The CDR3 DNA sequence: TGTGCCTGGAGTCGGGGGACAGGGGGTAACTATGGCTACACCTTC.

This chain joins TRBV5-1 and TRBJ2-2; D is tentatively TRBD1 or TRBD2 (7 bases each). The CDR3 totals 15 residues. Germline lookup yields CDR1 SGHRS and CDR2 YFSETQ. V was clipped by 4 bases and J by 0 bases, with 10 bases between them. CDR3 region: CASSPGGANTGELFF. The CDR3 bases are TGCGCCAGCAGCCCAGGGGGGGCGAACACCGGGGAGCTGTTTTTT. Supplemented by reference TRBV5-1 and TRBJ2-2, the full variable domain reads KAGVTQTPRYLIKTRGQQVTLSCSPISGHRSVSWYQQTPGQGLQFLFEYFSETQRNKGNFPGRFSGRQFSNSRSEMNVSTLELGDSALYLCASSPGGANTGELFFGEGSRLTVL.

The chain uses TRBV7-2 and TRBJ1-3, with 7 nucleotides matching TRBD1. Germline assignment: CDR1 SGHTA and CDR2 FQGNSA. V gave up 1 base and J gave up 7 bases; unmatched junction bases: 1. This CDR3 is built from 13 residues. In DNA form, the CDR3 reads TGTGCCAGCAGCTTAGAACAGGGGAACACCATATATTTT. The encoded protein is CASSLEQGNTIYF.

The chain joins TRBV11-3 to TRBJ1-3; the match to TRBD1 covers 7 bases. J gave up 1 base and V 4 bases, and 4 bases lay outside the gene matches. Germline V CDR1 and CDR2: SGHNT, YENEEA. The CDR3 length is 15 residues. CDR3 DNA sequence: TGTGCCAGCAGCTCAGACAGGGTGTCTGGAAACACCATATATTTT. This translates into CASSSDRVSGNTIYF.

This sequence joins TRBV4-3 and TRBJ1-1; the match to TRBD1 covers 9 bases. Germline CDR1 LGHNA, CDR2 YSLEER. The V and J ends lost 5 bases and 6 bases, in that order; junction bases with no gene match: 10. The CDR3 runs to 15 residues. Here the CDR3 reads CASSKGQGNSAEAFF. The CDR3 bases are TGCGCCAGCAGCAAAGGACAGGGGAACTCCGCTGAAGCTTTCTTT.

The chain links TRBV5-4 to TRBJ2-3; no clear D. Germline V gene lookup returns CDR1 SGHNT and CDR2 YYREEE (reference sequence). The CDR3 runs 13 residues. The V end lost 4 bases, the J end lost 6 bases, and 12 bases lay between the germline ends. The DNA for the CDR3 is TGTGCCAGCAGCCCCGAAGGCCGGGATACGCAGTATTTT. Translation gives CASSPEGRDTQYF. Together with reference TRBV5-4 and TRBJ2-3, the CDR3 gives the full variable domain: ETGVTQSPTHLIKTRGQQVTLRCSSQSGHNTVSWYQQALGQGPQFIFQYYREEENGRGNFPPRFSGLQFPNYSSELNVNALELDDSALYLCASSPEGRDTQYFGPGTRLTVL.

A note on this clone: One junction end does not reproduce the germline sequence, and a read error may be involved. The chain uses TRBV7-7 and TRBJ2-1, with D possibly matching TRBD2 (7 bases). Germline assignment: CDR1 SSHAT and CDR2 FNYEAQ (reference sequence). The CDR3 covers 13 residues. The CDR3, as DNA: TGTGCTAGCAGCTTTGGCGGGGGCTATGAGCAGTTCTTC. Its translation: CASSFGGGYEQFF.